This is a list of T cell receptor beta chains from one sample in a study of T cell responses to AZD1222 COVID-19 vaccine. The table came from immunoSEQ multiplex PCR; TCRdb's copy has only in-frame clones and leaves some out. The data show some 97,000 clones, 88% seen once. The sample here was peripheral blood, taken on day 0 of AZD1222 vaccination. These TCRs come from an adult in good health. Both conserved end residues are part of each CDR3. Fields, in order: D gene, J gene, V gene, clone size, CDR3 DNA, CDR3 protein. A D gene is named only where the DNA matches it firmly. Size tells how often a clone was seen (once, few, many) or the class of an expanded clone, and some rows leave it out.

D gene: NA
J gene: TRBJ2-7
V gene: TRBV18
clone size: NA
CDR3 DNA: TGTGCCAGCTCACCACTGGGCAGGACGGACGAGCAGTACTTC
CDR3 protein: CASSPLGRTDEQYF

D gene: NA
J gene: TRBJ2-1
V gene: TRBV7-2
clone size: NA
CDR3 DNA: TGTGCCAGCAGCTTACGCGGGGACGCTAGTGCAAAGGAGCAGTTCTTC
CDR3 protein: CASSLRGDASAKEQFF

D gene: TRBD1
J gene: TRBJ2-3
V gene: TRBV5-1
clone size: once
CDR3 DNA: TGCGCCAGCAGCCCCGGACAGGGACCAGATACGCAGTATTTT
CDR3 protein: CASSPGQGPDTQYF

D gene: NA
J gene: TRBJ2-2
V gene: TRBV21-1
clone size: NA
CDR3 DNA: TGTGCCAGCAGCAAATCGTATCCGGGAACCGGGGAGCTGTTTTTT
CDR3 protein: CASSKSYPGTGELFF

D gene: NA
J gene: TRBJ1-5
V gene: TRBV12-5
clone size: once
CDR3 DNA: TGTGCTAGTGGTTTGGTCGTACGGGGCAATCAGCCCCAGCATTTT
CDR3 protein: CASGLVVRGNQPQHF

D gene: TRBD1
J gene: TRBJ1-6
V gene: TRBV6-5
clone size: many
CDR3 DNA: TGTGCCAGCAGACCGGGACAGATAACTTCACCCCTCCACTTT
CDR3 protein: CASRPGQITSPLHF

D gene: NA
J gene: TRBJ2-1
V gene: TRBV9
clone size: NA
CDR3 DNA: TGTGCCAGCAGCGAGGGGGTGGGCCTCAATGAGCAGTTCTTC
CDR3 protein: CASSEGVGLNEQFF

D gene: NA
J gene: TRBJ1-2
V gene: TRBV5-5
clone size: NA
CDR3 DNA: TGTGCCAGCAGCTTGGCCCTGGGCTTGTCTAACTATGGCTACACCTTC
CDR3 protein: CASSLALGLSNYGYTF

D gene: TRBD1
J gene: TRBJ1-4
V gene: TRBV4-1
clone size: NA
CDR3 DNA: TGCGCCAGCAGCCAAAAAGGGACAGCTAATGAAAAACTGTTTTTT
CDR3 protein: CASSQKGTANEKLFF

D gene: NA
J gene: TRBJ2-7
V gene: TRBV7-9
clone size: once
CDR3 DNA: TGTGCCAGCAGCTTCGCCGGTAGCTCCTACGAGCAGTACTTC
CDR3 protein: CASSFAGSSYEQYF

D gene: NA
J gene: TRBJ2-1
V gene: TRBV6-2/TRBV6-3
clone size: NA
CDR3 DNA: TGTGCCAGCAGTTACTCCCCTCTGCCGGAGCAGTTCTTC
CDR3 protein: CASSYSPLPEQFF

D gene: NA
J gene: TRBJ1-4
V gene: TRBV30
clone size: NA
CDR3 DNA: TGTGCCTGGGCGGGGCTCGATAATGAAAAACTGTTTTTT
CDR3 protein: CAWAGLDNEKLFF

D gene: NA
J gene: TRBJ1-3
V gene: TRBV10-2
clone size: NA
CDR3 DNA: TGCGCCAGCAAACAGGGCGACTCTGGAAACACCATATATTTT
CDR3 protein: CASKQGDSGNTIYF

D gene: TRBD2
J gene: TRBJ2-7
V gene: TRBV6-5
clone size: NA
CDR3 DNA: TGTGCCAGCAGTTTTGCGCTAGCGGGAGGGCCCTACGAGCAGTACTTC
CDR3 protein: CASSFALAGGPYEQYF

D gene: NA
J gene: TRBJ2-7
V gene: TRBV7-2
clone size: NA
CDR3 DNA: TGTGCCAGCAGCTTGGGACTTCAGGTAGGGGAGCAGTACTTC
CDR3 protein: CASSLGLQVGEQYF

D gene: NA
J gene: TRBJ1-2
V gene: TRBV4-3
clone size: NA
CDR3 DNA: TGCGCCAGCAGCCCTACCGCCGAGACCTCGGGGGGCTACACCTTC
CDR3 protein: CASSPTAETSGGYTF

D gene: NA
J gene: TRBJ1-5
V gene: TRBV10-3
clone size: NA
CDR3 DNA: TGTGCCATCAGTGAGTCCCGGCCCGGGTCAAATCAGCCCCAGCATTTT
CDR3 protein: CAISESRPGSNQPQHF

D gene: TRBD1
J gene: TRBJ1-3
V gene: TRBV28
clone size: NA
CDR3 DNA: TGTGCCAGCAGTCTGACAGGGGCCCACTCTGGAAACACCATATATTTT
CDR3 protein: CASSLTGAHSGNTIYF

D gene: TRBD1
J gene: TRBJ2-7
V gene: TRBV2
clone size: NA
CDR3 DNA: TGTGCCAGCAGCGTCCGGGACAGTATCGAGCAGTACTTC
CDR3 protein: CASSVRDSIEQYF

D gene: NA
J gene: TRBJ1-5
V gene: TRBV4-2
clone size: NA
CDR3 DNA: TGTGCCAGCAGCCCCGCCGGATGGGCAGGGGATCAGCCCCAGCATTTT
CDR3 protein: CASSPAGWAGDQPQHF

D gene: NA
J gene: TRBJ2-1
V gene: TRBV24-1
clone size: NA
CDR3 DNA: TGTGCCACCAGTGATTCGACAGGCGAGCAGTTCTTC
CDR3 protein: CATSDSTGEQFF

D gene: NA
J gene: TRBJ2-3
V gene: TRBV20-1
clone size: NA
CDR3 DNA: TGCAGTGCTAGTTCGGTAGCGGATGACACAGATACGCAGTATTTT
CDR3 protein: CSASSVADDTDTQYF

D gene: NA
J gene: TRBJ1-1
V gene: TRBV9
clone size: NA
CDR3 DNA: TGTGCCAGCAGCGTCTCCCCGACAGTTTACGACACTGAAGCTTTCTTT
CDR3 protein: CASSVSPTVYDTEAFF

D gene: NA
J gene: TRBJ2-7
V gene: TRBV7-9
clone size: NA
CDR3 DNA: TGTGCCAGCAGCTTAGCGCTATCGGGTACCTACGAGCAGTACTTC
CDR3 protein: CASSLALSGTYEQYF

D gene: NA
J gene: TRBJ2-1
V gene: TRBV4-1
clone size: NA
CDR3 DNA: TGCGCCAGCAGCGGCCCTTTGAATGAGCAGTTCTTC
CDR3 protein: CASSGPLNEQFF

D gene: TRBD1
J gene: TRBJ1-3
V gene: TRBV2
clone size: NA
CDR3 DNA: TGTGCCAGCAGTGGGGAGGGACAGGCTGTCACCATATATTTT
CDR3 protein: CASSGEGQAVTIYF

D gene: NA
J gene: TRBJ2-4
V gene: TRBV19
clone size: NA
CDR3 DNA: TGTGCCAGTAGTATAGTTCACGGTAGACTAGCCAAAAACATTCAGTACTTC
CDR3 protein: CASSIVHGRLAKNIQYF

D gene: TRBD1
J gene: TRBJ2-3
V gene: TRBV6-5
clone size: NA
CDR3 DNA: TGTGCCAGCACCGGACAGGGCCCAGATACGCAGTATTTT
CDR3 protein: CASTGQGPDTQYF

D gene: TRBD1
J gene: TRBJ1-3
V gene: TRBV2
clone size: NA
CDR3 DNA: TGTGCCAGCAGTGTACAGGGGGCCGGAAACACCATATATTTT
CDR3 protein: CASSVQGAGNTIYF